Listed below are T cell receptor beta chains from one sample, sequenced in a study of blood T cell repertoires in COVID-19. Assay: immunoSEQ multiplex PCR; the TCRdb copy retains only in-frame clones and omits some. The sample carries about 150,000 clones, 70% to 90% recorded once. Sequenced sample: peripheral blood. The receptors originated from a woman in her forties or fifties with acute or convalescent COVID-19. CDR3s include the opening cysteine and the closing phenylalanine or tryptophan.

j_gene | v_gene | CDR3aa
TRBJ1-1 | TRBV2 | CASSEGWSERAFF
TRBJ2-7 | TRBV12-3/TRBV12-4 | CASSQGAYEQYF
TRBJ1-2 | TRBV6-5 | CASSYRGVSYGYTF
TRBJ2-4 | TRBV6-2/TRBV6-3 | CASSYGAVSGGATKNIQYF
TRBJ2-7 | TRBV21-1 | CASSNPPDIETYEQYF
TRBJ1-2 | TRBV6-6 | CASSPAARTDSNYGYTF
TRBJ1-2 | TRBV7-3 | CASSPGTGGVYGYTF
TRBJ1-6 | TRBV9 | CASNHRGEGSPLHF
TRBJ1-2 | TRBV11-1 | CASSPRQGAGDGYTF
TRBJ2-5 | TRBV15 | CATSRSSTGLETQYF
TRBJ2-1 | TRBV5-1 | CASNGDRVSNEQFF
TRBJ2-3 | TRBV18 | CASSREASGGSASTDTQYF
TRBJ1-5 | TRBV7-9 | CASSLGGSYNQPQHF
TRBJ1-2 | TRBV6-5 | CASSTADSPNYGYTF
TRBJ1-2 | TRBV24-1 | CATSDPGRDYGYTF
TRBJ1-1 | TRBV12-3/TRBV12-4 | CASSLSRRAFF
TRBJ1-5 | TRBV27 | CASSTSKPRQEGYQPQHF
TRBJ1-5 | TRBV28 | CASSLRERNQPQHF
TRBJ2-3 | TRBV19 | CASSRGSGGFGYTTDTQYF
TRBJ1-1 | TRBV7-8 | CASSLVASGTEAFF
TRBJ1-2 | TRBV6-5 | CASSPQGVRGYTF
TRBJ2-7 | TRBV7-2 | CASSQTITGSYEQYF
TRBJ1-1 | TRBV7-2 | CASSLVGRGHTEAFF
TRBJ2-1 | TRBV6-5 | CASSPAGGDEQFF
TRBJ2-3 | TRBV5-1 | CASSLADLAATDTQYF
TRBJ1-2 | TRBV18 | CASSPPVDGQYGYTF
TRBJ1-1 | TRBV7-9 | CASSTGSGAFF
TRBJ2-7 | TRBV7-9 | CASSSSGLAGVREQYF
TRBJ2-7 | TRBV5-1 | CASSLDQTHEQYF
TRBJ2-1 | TRBV19 | CASSPLPSGARNEQFF
TRBJ2-5 | TRBV30 | CAWSGGSGTQYF
TRBJ1-5 | TRBV19 | CASSSQGAYSNQPQHF
TRBJ1-4 | TRBV7-3 | CASSTQPGANEKLFF
TRBJ2-5 | TRBV19 | CASSKQGGGQETQYF
TRBJ1-6 | TRBV5-5 | CASSLEQGVTGGPLHF
TRBJ1-1 | TRBV7-9 | CASSVHRESPPEAFF
TRBJ1-5 | TRBV4-2 | CASSQGQGREPQHF
TRBJ2-7 | TRBV7-6 | CASSLASGNYEQYF
TRBJ1-6 | TRBV29-1 | CSVGDRGNSPLHF
TRBJ2-7 | TRBV19 | CASSETAAYEQYF
TRBJ1-2 | TRBV7-3 | CASSLQGGYGYTF
TRBJ2-7 | TRBV7-2 | CASSHIIFGGQGYEQYF
TRBJ1-3 | TRBV6-5 | CASSERQGRMHTIYF
TRBJ2-1 | TRBV21-1 | CASSKSSSGGAQRHEQFF
TRBJ1-4 | TRBV7-2 | CASSLQSGENEKLFF
TRBJ1-2 | TRBV15 | CATSRGIGVNYGYTF
TRBJ1-2 | TRBV19 | CASSIMGQGSGYTF
TRBJ1-1 | TRBV19 | CASSMALTDMNTEAFF
TRBJ1-5 | TRBV6-2/TRBV6-3 | CASSSFDRNQPQHF
TRBJ2-3 | TRBV19 | CASSPELAGAGDTQYF
TRBJ1-4 | TRBV18 | CASSPTPGSNEKLFF
TRBJ1-2 | TRBV24-1 | CATSDLQGARYGYTF
TRBJ2-4 | TRBV7-9 | CASSLGGTGAKNIQYF
TRBJ1-2 | TRBV28 | CASSLGAGPINYGYTF
TRBJ2-3 | TRBV3-1/TRBV3-2 | CASSHSVSTDTQYF
TRBJ1-6 | TRBV10-1 | CASSRGPLGSPLHF
TRBJ1-5 | TRBV7-2 | CASSFADQKPQHF
TRBJ1-5 | TRBV18 | CASSPTGQGRWDQPQHF
TRBJ1-1 | TRBV6-5 | CASRDRSAANTEAFF